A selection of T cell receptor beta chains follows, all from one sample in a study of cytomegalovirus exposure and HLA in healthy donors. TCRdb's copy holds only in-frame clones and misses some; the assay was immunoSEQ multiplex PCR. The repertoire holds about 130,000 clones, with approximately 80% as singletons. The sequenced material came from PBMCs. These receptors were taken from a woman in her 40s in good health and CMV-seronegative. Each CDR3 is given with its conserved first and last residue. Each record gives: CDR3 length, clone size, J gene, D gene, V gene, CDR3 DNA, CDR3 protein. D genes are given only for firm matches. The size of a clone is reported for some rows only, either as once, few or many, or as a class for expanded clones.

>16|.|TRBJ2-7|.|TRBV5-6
TGTGCCAGCAGCTCGCACCTCCGGGACAACTCCTACGAGCAGTACTTC
CASSSHLRDNSYEQYF
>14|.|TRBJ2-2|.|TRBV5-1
TGCGCCAGCAGCTTTCCCTATGAGGCCGGGGAGCTGTTTTTT
CASSFPYEAGELFF
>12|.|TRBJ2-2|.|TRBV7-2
TGTGCCAGCAGCCTATACACCGGGGAGCTGTTTTTT
CASSLYTGELFF
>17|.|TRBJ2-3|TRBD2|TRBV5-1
TGCGCCAGCACCCTAGGACTAGCGGGAGGCTGGCAAGATACGCAGTATTTT
CASTLGLAGGWQDTQYF
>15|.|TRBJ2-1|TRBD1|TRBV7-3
TGTGCCAGCAGCTTAGACAGGGGGTCCTACAATGAGCAGTTCTTC
CASSLDRGSYNEQFF
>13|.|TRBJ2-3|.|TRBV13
TGTGCCAGCAGCCACAGGGTAGCAGATACGCAGTATTTT
CASSHRVADTQYF
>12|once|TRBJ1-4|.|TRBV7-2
TGTGCCAGCAGGGCTTCTAATGAAAAACTGTTTTTT
CASRASNEKLFF
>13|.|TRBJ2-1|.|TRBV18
TGTGCCAGCTCTTTGGAGGAGTCTCCCTCGGAGTTCTTC
CASSLEESPSEFF
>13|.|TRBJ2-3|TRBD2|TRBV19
TGTGCCAGTAGTCCCGGGACTATGGATACGCAGTATTTT
CASSPGTMDTQYF
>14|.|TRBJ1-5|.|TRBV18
TGTGCCAGCTCACAGGGGGATGGCGGGCAGCCCCAGCATTTT
CASSQGDGGQPQHF
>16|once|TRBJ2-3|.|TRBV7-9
TGTGCCAGCAGCGTTATTAGCGGTACTAGCACAGATACGCAGTATTTT
CASSVISGTSTDTQYF
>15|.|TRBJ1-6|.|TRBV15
TGTGCCACCAGCAGGGAACAGGGTTCTTATTCACCCCTCCACTTT
CATSREQGSYSPLHF
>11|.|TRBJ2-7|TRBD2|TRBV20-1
TGCAACCCGACTAGCGGAAACGAGCAGTACTTC
CNPTSGNEQYF
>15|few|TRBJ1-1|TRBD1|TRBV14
TGTGCCAGCAGCCTCAGGACAGGGAAGGACACTGAAGCTTTCTTT
CASSLRTGKDTEAFF
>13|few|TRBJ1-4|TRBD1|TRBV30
TGTGCCTGGAGCGGGACAGGGGCCGAAAAACTGTTTTTT
CAWSGTGAEKLFF
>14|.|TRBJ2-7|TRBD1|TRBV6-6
TGTGCCAGCAGTCCAGGGGGCGCAGGCAACGAGCAGTACTTC
CASSPGGAGNEQYF
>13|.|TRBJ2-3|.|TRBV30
TGTGCCTGGACACGGGACATCTCAGATACGCAGTATTTT
CAWTRDISDTQYF
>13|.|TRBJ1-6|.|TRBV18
TGTGCCAGCTCACCAACAGGAACTTCACCCCTCCACTTT
CASSPTGTSPLHF
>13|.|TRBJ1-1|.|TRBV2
TGTGCCAGCAGAGAAATGGGGGGCACTGAAGCTTTCTTT
CASREMGGTEAFF
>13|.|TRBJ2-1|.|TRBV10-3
TGTGCCATCAGGGTCGACAGTGACAATGAGCAGTTCTTC
CAIRVDSDNEQFF
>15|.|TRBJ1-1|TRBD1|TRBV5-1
TGCGCCAGCAGCACCCAGACAGGGATGAACACTGAAGCTTTCTTT
CASSTQTGMNTEAFF
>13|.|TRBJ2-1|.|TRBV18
TGTGCCAGCTCACCGGACAGTGTCGGTGAGCAGTTCTTC
CASSPDSVGEQFF
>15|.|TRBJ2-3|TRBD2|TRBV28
TGTGCCAGCAGATCCCCTAGCGGGAGCACAGATACGCAGTATTTT
CASRSPSGSTDTQYF
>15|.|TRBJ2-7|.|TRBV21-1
TGTGCCAGCAGCAAAGAGGGCACAGGCGATTACGAGCAGTACTTC
CASSKEGTGDYEQYF
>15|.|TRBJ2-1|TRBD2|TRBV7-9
TGTGCCAGCCACGCCGGGACTAGCGGTTACAATGAGCAGTTCTTC
CASHAGTSGYNEQFF
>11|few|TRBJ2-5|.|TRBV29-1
TGCAGCGTTCGAGGAAAAGAGACCCAGTACTTC
CSVRGKETQYF
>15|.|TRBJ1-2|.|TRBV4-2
TGTGCCAGCAGCCCTTCAGGGTCCGTTAACTATGGCTACACCTTC
CASSPSGSVNYGYTF